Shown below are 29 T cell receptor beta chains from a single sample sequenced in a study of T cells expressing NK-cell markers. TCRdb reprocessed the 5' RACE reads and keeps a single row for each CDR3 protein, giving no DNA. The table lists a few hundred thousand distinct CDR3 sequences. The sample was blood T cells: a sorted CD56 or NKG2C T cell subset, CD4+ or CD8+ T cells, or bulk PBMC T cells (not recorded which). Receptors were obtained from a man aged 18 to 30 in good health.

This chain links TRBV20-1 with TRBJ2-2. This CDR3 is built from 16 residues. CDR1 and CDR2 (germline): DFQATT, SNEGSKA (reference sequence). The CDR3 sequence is CSARDVRLAGTGELFF.

CDR3 residues: CAISRGAHSGNTIYF. This chain links TRBV10-3 with TRBJ1-3. In germline, CDR1 is ENHRY, CDR2 SYGVKD. The CDR3 totals 15 residues.

CDR3 residues: CAISERGNTYEQYF. J is TRBJ2-7 and V is TRBV10-3. The CDR3 extends over 14 amino acids. The V gene's germline CDR1 is ENHRY and CDR2 SYGVKD.

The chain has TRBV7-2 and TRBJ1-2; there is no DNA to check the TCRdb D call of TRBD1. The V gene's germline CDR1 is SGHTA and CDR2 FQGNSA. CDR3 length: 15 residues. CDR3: CASSLQSGTASGYTF.

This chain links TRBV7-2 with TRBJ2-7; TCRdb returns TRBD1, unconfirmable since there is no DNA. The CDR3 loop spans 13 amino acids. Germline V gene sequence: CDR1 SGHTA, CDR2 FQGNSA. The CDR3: CASSRQGSHEQYF.

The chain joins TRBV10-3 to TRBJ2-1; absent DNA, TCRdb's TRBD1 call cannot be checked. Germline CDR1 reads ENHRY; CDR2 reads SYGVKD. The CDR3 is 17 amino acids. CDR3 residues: CAISDWSGQGSYNEQFF.

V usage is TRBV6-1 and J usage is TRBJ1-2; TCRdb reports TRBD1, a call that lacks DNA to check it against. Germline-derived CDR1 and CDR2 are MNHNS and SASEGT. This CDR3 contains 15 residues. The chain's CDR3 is CASSLRGQDNYGYTF.

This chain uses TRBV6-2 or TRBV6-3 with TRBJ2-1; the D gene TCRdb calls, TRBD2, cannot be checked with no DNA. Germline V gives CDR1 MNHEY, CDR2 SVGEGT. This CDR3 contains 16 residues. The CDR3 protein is CASRSQERLSYNEQFF.

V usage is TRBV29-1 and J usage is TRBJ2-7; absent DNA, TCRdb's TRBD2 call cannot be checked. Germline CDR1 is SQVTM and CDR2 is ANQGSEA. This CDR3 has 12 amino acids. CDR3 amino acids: CSVAVRGYEQYF.

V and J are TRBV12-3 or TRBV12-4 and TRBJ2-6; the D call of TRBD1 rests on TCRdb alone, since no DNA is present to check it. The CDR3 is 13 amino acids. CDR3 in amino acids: CATAGAGANVLTF.

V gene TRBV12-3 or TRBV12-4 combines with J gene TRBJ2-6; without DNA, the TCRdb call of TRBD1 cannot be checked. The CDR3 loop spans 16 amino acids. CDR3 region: CASSSVTGSGANVLTF.

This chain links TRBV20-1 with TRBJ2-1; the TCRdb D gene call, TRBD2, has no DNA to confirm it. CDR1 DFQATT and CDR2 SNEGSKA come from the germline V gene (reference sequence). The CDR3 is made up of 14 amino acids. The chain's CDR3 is CSAIKPGVNNEQFF.

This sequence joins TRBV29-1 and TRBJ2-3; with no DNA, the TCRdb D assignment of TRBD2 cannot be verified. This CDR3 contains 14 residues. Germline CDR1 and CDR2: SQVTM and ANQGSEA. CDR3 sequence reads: CSALGAVFTDTQYF.

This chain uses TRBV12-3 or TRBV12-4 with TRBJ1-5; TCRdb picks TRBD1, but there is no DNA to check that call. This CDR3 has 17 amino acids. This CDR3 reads CASSLVPTGRGGQPQHF.

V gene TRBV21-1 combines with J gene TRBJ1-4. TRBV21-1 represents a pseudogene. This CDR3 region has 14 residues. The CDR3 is CASSGETADEKLFF.

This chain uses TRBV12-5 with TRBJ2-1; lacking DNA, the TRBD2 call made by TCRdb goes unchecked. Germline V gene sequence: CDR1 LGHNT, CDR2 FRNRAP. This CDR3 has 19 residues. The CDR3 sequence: CASGLARTSGRTTYNEQFF.

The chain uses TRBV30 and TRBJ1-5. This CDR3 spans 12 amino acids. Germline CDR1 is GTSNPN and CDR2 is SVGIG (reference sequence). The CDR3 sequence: CAWKQSNQPQHF.

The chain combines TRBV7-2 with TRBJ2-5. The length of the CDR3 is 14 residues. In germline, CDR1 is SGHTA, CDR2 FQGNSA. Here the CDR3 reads CASSLETRRETQYF.

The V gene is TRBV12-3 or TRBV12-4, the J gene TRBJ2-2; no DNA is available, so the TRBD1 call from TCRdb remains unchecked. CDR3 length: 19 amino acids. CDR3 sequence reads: CASSPGPLRNFGGTGELFF.

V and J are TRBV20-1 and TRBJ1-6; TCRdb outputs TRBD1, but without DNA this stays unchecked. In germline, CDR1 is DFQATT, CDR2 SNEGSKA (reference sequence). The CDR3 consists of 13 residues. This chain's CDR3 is CSAADRGSPPLHF.

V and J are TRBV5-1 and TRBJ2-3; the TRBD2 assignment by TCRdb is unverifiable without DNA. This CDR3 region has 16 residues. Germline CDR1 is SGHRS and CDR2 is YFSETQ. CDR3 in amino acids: CASSLMSSGTADTQYF.

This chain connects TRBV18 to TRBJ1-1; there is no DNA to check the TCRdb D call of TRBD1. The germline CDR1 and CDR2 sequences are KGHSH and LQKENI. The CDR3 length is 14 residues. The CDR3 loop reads CASSPWSGGTEAFF.

CDR3 amino acids: CASRSSKQGTDTQYF. V gene TRBV23-1 combines with J gene TRBJ2-3. TRBV23-1 falls under the ORF class, with uncertain function. This CDR3 is built from 15 residues.

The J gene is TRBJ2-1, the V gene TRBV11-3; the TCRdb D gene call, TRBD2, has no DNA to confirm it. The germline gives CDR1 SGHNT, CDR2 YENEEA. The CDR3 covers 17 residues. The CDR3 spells CASSNPPTSGRANEQFF.

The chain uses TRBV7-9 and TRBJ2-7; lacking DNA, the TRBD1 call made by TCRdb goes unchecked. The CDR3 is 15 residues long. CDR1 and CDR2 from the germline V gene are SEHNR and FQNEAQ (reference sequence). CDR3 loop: CASSLGRDSLYEQYF.

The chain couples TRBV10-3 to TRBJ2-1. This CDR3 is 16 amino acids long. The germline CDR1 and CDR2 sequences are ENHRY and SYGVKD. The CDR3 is CAISESTQSSYNEQFF.

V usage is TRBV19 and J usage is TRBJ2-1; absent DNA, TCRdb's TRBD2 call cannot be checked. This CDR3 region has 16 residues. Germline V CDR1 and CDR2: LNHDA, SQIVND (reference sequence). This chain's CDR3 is CASSSEKDWQEYEQFF.

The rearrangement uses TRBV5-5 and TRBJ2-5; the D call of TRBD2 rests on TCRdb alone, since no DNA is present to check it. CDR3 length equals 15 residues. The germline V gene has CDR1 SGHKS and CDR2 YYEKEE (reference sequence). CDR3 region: CASSLEGSRSETQYF.

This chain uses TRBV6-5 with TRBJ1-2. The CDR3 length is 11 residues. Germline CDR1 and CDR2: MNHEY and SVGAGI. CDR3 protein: CASRRDDGYTF.